These T cell receptor beta chains were read from a single sample in a study of Graves' ophthalmopathy and Graves' hyperthyroidism. TCRdb analysed the multiplex PCR reads with MiXCR anew, one entry per CDR3 protein. The data hold approximately 41,000 distinct CDR3 sequences, with 45% to 60% observed a single time. Source material: peripheral blood. Source of these receptors: an adult man with Graves' ophthalmopathy. CDR3s leave out the opening cysteine and the closing phenylalanine or tryptophan. A D gene is named only where the DNA matches it firmly.

J,D,V,CDR3
TRBJ2-5,NA,TRBV7-9,ASSLVSVSYNETQY
TRBJ2-3,NA,TRBV4-1,ASSQGYGGTVTDTQY
TRBJ1-1,NA,TRBV19,ASRMGTEAF
TRBJ2-3,NA,TRBV5-1,ASRDVPSTDTQY
TRBJ2-7,TRBD1,TRBV20-1,YASTTGVSYEQY
TRBJ1-2,TRBD1,TRBV20-1,SASGAGGSANYGYT
TRBJ2-7,TRBD2,TRBV20-1,SAKVSGRTYEQY
TRBJ2-7,TRBD1,TRBV2,ASSTIQGAQNEQY
TRBJ1-2,NA,TRBV5-4,ASSFSTGANYGYT
TRBJ1-1,NA,TRBV15,ATSRDRDVSTEAF
TRBJ2-7,NA,TRBV5-5,ASSLVEGEQY
TRBJ1-2,TRBD1,TRBV2,ASSADRGRSYGYT
TRBJ2-5,TRBD2,TRBV7-2,ASSSPWRSSGGEETQY
TRBJ1-1,NA,TRBV20-1,SALPYGGLGTEAF
TRBJ1-1,NA,TRBV4-3,ASSQDVGQMAF
TRBJ2-4,TRBD2,TRBV10-3,AISELAANIQY